This T cell receptor beta chain was identified in a study of blood T cell repertoires in COVID-19. This clone has only a few counts. A junction end diverges from the germline sequence, so it may reflect a read error. Clones were sequenced by immunoSEQ multiplex PCR, and TCRdb holds only the in-frame ones, with some missing. The sample yields more than 300,000 clones, more than 70% seen once. Germline CDR1 is LNHDA and CDR2 is SQIVND (reference sequence). The CDR3 totals 13 residues. V and J are TRBV19 and TRBJ1-5, with D tentatively TRBD1 (5 bases). This receptor was identified in a man aged 18 to 29 who had recovered from COVID-19. Input material: peripheral blood. Written as DNA, the CDR3 is TGTGCCAGCAGTATAAAGGGGCCTCAGCCCCAGCATTTT. It codes for CASSIKGPQPQHF.